This record looks at one TCR beta chain sequence and its context. Peripheral blood was drawn, around 9.3 milliliters per donor. A sample-barcoded 5' primer and a J-beta primer mix were used in a second PCR of roughly 7 to 11 cycles. Every cDNA molecule bore a tag from a template-switch adaptor containing 12 random nucleotides. In TCRdb, the 5' RACE reads were re-called with MiXCR into one record per CDR3 protein. The table includes approximately 1.5 million distinct CDR3 sequences, about 32% detected once. This sample was included in a study of blood T cells in healthy people across ages. The CDR3 runs to 14 residues. The germline V gene has CDR1 DFQATT and CDR2 SNEGSKA (reference sequence).

The chain employs TRBV20-1 and TRBJ2-1, with 7 bases aligning to TRBD1. The DNA end favors TRBJ2-7, so the J call may be wrong. The sequenced sample consisted of blood. The clonotype comes from a woman aged 30 to 39 in good health. CDR3 sequence reads: CSAELRDSAWEQYF. CDR3 DNA: TGCAGTGCTGAACTTAGGGACAGTGCGTGGGAGCAGTACTTC.